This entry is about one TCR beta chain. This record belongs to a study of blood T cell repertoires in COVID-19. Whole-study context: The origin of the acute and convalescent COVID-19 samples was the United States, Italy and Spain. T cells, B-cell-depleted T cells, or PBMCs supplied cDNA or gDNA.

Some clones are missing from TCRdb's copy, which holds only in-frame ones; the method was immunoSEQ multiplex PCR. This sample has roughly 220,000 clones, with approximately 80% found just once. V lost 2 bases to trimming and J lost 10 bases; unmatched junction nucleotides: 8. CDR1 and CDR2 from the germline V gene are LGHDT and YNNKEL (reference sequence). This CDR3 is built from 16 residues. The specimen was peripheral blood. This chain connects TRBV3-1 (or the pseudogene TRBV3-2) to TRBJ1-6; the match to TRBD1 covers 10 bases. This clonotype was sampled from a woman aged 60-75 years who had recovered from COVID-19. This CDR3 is CASSQSPGQGKSPLHF. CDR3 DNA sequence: TGTGCCAGCAGCCAATCCCCGGGACAGGGGAAATCACCCCTCCACTTT.